This T cell receptor beta chain was sequenced during a study of T cell repertoires in cytomegalovirus infection. Regarding the study as a whole: CMV carriers having the relevant HLA were flagged by cumulative public TCR beta family frequency.

About this clonotype itself: Its antigen is unidentified.

CDR3 length: 14 residues. CDR1 is SGDLS and CDR2 is YYNGEE in the germline V gene. With 2 bases removed from V and 8 bases from J, the gap between germline ends came to 17 bases. In TCRdb, the reads were re-called with MiXCR into one record per CDR3 protein. The sample holds more than 400,000 distinct CDR3 sequences, more than 20% seen once. This sequence originates from a human donor in good health (CMV status not recorded). Some clones in this sample may be carry-over from other donors' samples. J is TRBJ2-7 and V is TRBV9, with D uncertain. What was sequenced was PBMCs. CDR3 loop: CASSVGPSVLQQYF. For the CDR3, the DNA is TGTGCCAGCAGCGTTGGGCCATCCGTCCTTCAGCAGTACTTC. The whole variable domain, remainder taken from reference TRBV9 and TRBJ2-7, is DSGVTQTPKHLITATGQRVTLRCSPRSGDLSVYWYQQSLDQGLQFLIQYYNGEERAKGNILERFSAQQFPDLHSELNLSSLELGDSALYFCASSVGPSVLQQYFGPGTRLTVT.